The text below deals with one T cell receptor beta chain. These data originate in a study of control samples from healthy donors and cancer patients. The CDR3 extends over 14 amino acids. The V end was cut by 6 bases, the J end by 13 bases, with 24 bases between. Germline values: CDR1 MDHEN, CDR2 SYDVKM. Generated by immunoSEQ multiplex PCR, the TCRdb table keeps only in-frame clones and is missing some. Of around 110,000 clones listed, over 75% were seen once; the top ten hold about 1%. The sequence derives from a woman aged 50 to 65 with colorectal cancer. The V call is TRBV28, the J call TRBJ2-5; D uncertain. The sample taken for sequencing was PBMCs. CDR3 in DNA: TGTGCCAGCAGCCTCAGCGAGTTCAACCCTAAGCGGTACTTC. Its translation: CASSLSEFNPKRYF.